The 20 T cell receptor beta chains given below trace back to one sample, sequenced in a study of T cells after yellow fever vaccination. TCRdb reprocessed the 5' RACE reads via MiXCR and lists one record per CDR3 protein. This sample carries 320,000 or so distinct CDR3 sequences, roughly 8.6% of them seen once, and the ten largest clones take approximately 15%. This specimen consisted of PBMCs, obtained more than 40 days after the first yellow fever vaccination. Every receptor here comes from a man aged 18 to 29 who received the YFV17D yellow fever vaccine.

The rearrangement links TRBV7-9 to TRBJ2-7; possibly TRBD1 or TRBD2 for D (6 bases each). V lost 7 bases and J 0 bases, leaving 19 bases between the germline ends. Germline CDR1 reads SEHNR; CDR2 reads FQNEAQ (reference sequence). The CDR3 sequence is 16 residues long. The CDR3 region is CASTSTPGASSYEQYF. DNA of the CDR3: TGTGCCAGCACCTCAACCCCGGGGGCCAGCTCCTACGAGCAGTACTTC. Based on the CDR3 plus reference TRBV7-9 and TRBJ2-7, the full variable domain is DTGVSQNPRHKITKRGQNVTFRCDPISEHNRLYWYRQTLGQGPEFLTYFQNEAQLEKSRLLSDRFSAERPKGSFSTLEIQRTEQGDSAMYLCASTSTPGASSYEQYFGPGTRLTVT.

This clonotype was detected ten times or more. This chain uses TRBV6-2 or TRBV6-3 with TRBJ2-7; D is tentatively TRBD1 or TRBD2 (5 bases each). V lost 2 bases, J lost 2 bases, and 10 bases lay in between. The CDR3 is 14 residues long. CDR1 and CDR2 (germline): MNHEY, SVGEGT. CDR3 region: CASSYGTTTYEQYV. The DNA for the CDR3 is TGTGCCAGCAGTTACGGGACGACTACCTACGAGCAGTACGTC.

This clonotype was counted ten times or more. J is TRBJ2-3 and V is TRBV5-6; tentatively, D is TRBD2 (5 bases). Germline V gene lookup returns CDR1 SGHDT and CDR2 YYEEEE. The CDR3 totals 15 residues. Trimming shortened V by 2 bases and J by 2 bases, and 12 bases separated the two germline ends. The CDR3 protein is CASSLPRGHTDTQYF. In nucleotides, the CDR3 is TGTGCCAGCAGCTTACCTCGCGGGCACACAGATACGCAGTATTTT.

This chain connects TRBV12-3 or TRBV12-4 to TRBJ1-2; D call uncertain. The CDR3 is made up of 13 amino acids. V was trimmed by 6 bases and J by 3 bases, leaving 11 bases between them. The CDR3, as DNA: TGTGCCAGCAGCCCAGCTGATCACTATGGCTACACCTTC. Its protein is CASSPADHYGYTF.

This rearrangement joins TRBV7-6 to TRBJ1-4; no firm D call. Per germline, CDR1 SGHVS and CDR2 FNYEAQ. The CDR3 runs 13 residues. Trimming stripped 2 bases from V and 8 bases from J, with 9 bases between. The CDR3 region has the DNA TGTGCCAGCAGCTTACGGATCCAGGAAAAACTGTTTTTT. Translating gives CASSLRIQEKLFF.

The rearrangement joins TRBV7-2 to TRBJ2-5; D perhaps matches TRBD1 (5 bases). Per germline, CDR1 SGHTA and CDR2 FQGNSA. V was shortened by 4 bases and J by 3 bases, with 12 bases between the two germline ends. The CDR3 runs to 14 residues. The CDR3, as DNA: TGTGCCAGCAGCTACCAAACAGGAAAAGAGACCCAGTACTTC. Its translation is CASSYQTGKETQYF.

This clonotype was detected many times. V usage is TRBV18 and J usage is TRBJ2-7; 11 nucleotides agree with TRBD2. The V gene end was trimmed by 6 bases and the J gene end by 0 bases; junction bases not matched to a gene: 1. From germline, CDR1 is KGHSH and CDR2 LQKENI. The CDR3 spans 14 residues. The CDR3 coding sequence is TGTGCCAGCTCTGGGACTAGCGGCTCCTACGAGCAGTACTTC. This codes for CASSGTSGSYEQYF.

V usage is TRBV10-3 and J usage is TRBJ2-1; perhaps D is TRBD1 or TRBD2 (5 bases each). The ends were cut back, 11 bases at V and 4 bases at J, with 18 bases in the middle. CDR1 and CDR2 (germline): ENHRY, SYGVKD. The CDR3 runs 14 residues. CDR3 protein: CASRGEIKYNEQFF. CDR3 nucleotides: TGTGCCTCCCGGGGCGAGATCAAGTACAATGAGCAGTTCTTC.

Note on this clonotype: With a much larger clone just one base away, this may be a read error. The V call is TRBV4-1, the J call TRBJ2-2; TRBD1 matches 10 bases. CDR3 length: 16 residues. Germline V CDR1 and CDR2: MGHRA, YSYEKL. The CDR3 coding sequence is TGCGCCAGCAGCCAAGGACAGGGGGCGCTCACCGGGGAGCGGTTTTTT. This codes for CASSQGQGALTGERFF.

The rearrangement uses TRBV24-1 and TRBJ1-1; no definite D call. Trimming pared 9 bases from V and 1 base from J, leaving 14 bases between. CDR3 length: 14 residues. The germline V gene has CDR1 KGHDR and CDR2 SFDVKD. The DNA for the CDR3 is TGTGCCACCGCTAGCAGCGAATGGAACACTGAAGCTTTCTTT. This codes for CATASSEWNTEAFF.

This CDR3 is CASSHERGAWDTQYF. The CDR3 nucleotides read TGCGCCAGCAGCCACGAGCGGGGGGCTTGGGATACGCAGTATTTT. The chain is built from TRBV4-3 and TRBJ2-3; 9 bases map to TRBD2. Germline V gene sequence: CDR1 LGHNA, CDR2 YSLEER. The CDR3 length is 15 residues. V dropped 3 bases and J dropped 6; count of bases not matched to a gene: 7.

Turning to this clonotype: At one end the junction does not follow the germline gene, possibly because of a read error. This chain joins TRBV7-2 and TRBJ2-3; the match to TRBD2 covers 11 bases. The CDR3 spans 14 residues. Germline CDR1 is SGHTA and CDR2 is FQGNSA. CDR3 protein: CASRSTSGVDTEYF. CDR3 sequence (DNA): TGTGCCAGCAGGTCGACTAGCGGGGTAGATACGGAGTATTTT.

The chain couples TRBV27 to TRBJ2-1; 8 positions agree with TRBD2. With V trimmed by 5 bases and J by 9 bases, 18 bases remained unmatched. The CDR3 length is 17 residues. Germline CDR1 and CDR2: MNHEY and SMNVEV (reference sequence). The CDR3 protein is CASSPLERQRGYGEQFF. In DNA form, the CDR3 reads TGTGCCAGCAGTCCGCTCGAGCGCCAGCGGGGGTACGGTGAGCAGTTCTTC.

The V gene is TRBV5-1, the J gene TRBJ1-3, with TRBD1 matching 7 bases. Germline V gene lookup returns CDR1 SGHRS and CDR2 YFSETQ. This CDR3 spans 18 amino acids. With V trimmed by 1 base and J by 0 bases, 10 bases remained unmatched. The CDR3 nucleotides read TGCGCCAGCAGCTTGCAGCGACAGGGCCTTACCTCTGGAAACACCATATATTTT. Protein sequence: CASSLQRQGLTSGNTIYF.

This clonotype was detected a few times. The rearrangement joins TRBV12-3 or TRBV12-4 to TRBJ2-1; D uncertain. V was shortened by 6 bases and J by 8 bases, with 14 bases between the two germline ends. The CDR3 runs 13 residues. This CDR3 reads CASSPGDLDEQFF. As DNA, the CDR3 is TGTGCCAGCAGCCCCGGAGATTTGGATGAGCAGTTCTTC.

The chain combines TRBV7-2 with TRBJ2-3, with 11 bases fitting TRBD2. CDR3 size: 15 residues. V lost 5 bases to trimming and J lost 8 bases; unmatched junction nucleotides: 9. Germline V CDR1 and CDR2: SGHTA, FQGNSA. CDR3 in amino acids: CASSGVGTSGATQYF. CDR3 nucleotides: TGTGCCAGCAGCGGGGTCGGGACTAGCGGTGCTACGCAGTATTTT.

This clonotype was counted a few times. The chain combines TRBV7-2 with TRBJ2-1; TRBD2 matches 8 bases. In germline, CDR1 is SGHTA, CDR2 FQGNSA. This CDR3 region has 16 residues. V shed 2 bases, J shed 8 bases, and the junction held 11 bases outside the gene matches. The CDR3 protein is CASSLNRGGGPDEQFF. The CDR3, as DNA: TGTGCCAGCAGCTTAAACCGGGGCGGGGGGCCCGATGAGCAGTTCTTC. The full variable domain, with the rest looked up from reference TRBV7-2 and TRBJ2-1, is GAGVSQSPSNKVTEKGKDVELRCDPISGHTALYWYRQSLGQGLEFLIYFQGNSAPDKSGLPSDRFSAERTGGSVSTLTIQRTQQEDSAVYLCASSLNRGGGPDEQFFGPGTRLTVL.

This chain's CDR3 is CASSLVEGIGNTEAFF. CDR3 sequence (DNA): TGTGCCAGCAGCTTAGTGGAGGGGATAGGGAACACTGAAGCTTTCTTT. The V call is TRBV7-9, the J call TRBJ1-1; D is perhaps TRBD1 (5 bases). V shed 1 base and J shed 1 base, with 13 bases lying between them. Germline CDR1 is SEHNR and CDR2 is FQNEAQ (reference sequence). CDR3 length: 16 amino acids.

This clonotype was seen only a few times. This chain's CDR3 is CASSLQGGGITEAFF. In DNA form, the CDR3 reads TGCGCCAGCAGCCTTCAAGGAGGGGGAATCACTGAAGCTTTCTTT. The chain couples TRBV5-1 to TRBJ1-1; maybe TRBD1 (6 bases). The CDR3 runs to 15 residues. Trimming pared 4 bases from V and 4 bases from J, leaving 17 bases between. Germline V gives CDR1 SGHRS, CDR2 YFSETQ.

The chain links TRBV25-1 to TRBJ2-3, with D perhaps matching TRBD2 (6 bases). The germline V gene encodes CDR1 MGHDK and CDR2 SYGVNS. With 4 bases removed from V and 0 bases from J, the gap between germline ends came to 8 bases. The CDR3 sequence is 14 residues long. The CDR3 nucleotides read TGTGCCAGCAGTGTTGGGACTAGCACAGATACGCAGTATTTT. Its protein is CASSVGTSTDTQYF.